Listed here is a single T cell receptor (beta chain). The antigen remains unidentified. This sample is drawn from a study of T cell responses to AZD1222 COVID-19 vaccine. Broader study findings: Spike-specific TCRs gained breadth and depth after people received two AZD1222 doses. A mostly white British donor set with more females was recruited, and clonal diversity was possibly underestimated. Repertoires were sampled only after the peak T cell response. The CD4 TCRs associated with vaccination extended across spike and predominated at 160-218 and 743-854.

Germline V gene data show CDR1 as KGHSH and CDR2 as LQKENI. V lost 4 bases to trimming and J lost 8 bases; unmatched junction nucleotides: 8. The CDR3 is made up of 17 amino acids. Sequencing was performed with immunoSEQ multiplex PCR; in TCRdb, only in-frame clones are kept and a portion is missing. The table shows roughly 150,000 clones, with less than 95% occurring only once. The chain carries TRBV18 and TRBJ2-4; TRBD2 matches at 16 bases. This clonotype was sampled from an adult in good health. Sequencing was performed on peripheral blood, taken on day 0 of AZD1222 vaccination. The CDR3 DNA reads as TGTGCCAGCTCACTTCCGGGACTAGCGGGAGGGGTGGACATTCAGTACTTC. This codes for CASSLPGLAGGVDIQYF.